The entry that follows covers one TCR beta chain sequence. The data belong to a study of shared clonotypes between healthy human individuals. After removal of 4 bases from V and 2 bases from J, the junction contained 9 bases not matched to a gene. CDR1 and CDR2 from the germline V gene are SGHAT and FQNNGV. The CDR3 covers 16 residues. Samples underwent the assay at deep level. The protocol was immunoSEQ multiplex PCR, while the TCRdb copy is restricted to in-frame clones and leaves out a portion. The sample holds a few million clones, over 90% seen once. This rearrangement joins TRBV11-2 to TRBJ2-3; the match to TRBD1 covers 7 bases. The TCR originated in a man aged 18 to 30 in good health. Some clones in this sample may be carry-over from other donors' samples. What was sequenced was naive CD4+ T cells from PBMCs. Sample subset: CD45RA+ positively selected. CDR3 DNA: TGTGCCAGCAGCTCCCGAACGGACAGGTTCACAGATACGCAGTATTTT. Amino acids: CASSSRTDRFTDTQYF.